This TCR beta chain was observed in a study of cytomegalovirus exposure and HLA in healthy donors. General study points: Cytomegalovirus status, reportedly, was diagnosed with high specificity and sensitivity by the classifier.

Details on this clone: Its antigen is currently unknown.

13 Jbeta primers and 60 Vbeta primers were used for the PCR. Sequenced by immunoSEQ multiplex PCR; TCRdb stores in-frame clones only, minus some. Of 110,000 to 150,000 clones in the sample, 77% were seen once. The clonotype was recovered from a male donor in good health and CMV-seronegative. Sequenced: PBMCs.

The CDR3 loop reads CASSLEAGHHSGNTIYF. The CDR3 DNA reads TGTGCCAGCAGCTTAGAGGCCGGACATCACTCTGGAAACACCATATATTTT. The chain recombines TRBV7-2 with TRBJ1-3, with TRBD1 as a possible D gene (5 bases). The V end lost 1 base, the J end lost 0 bases, and 13 bases lay between the germline ends. CDR3 length: 17 residues. Per the germline V gene, CDR1 is SGHTA and CDR2 is FQGNSA. The complete variable domain, with remaining parts taken from reference TRBV7-2 and TRBJ1-3, reads GAGVSQSPSNKVTEKGKDVELRCDPISGHTALYWYRQSLGQGLEFLIYFQGNSAPDKSGLPSDRFSAERTGGSVSTLTIQRTQQEDSAVYLCASSLEAGHHSGNTIYFGEGSWLTVV.